The rows below give T cell receptor beta chains drawn from one sample of a study of control samples from healthy donors and cancer patients. Profiling relied on immunoSEQ multiplex PCR, and the TCRdb table lists in-frame clones only, not all of them. The data contain over 150,000 clones, around 94% of them singletons. The sample comprised PBMCs. The source is a man in his 60s with colorectal cancer. Both conserved end residues are part of each CDR3. Each record gives: D gene, V gene, clone size, J gene, CDR3 protein, CDR3 DNA. The D gene is left open where the match is weak. Some rows mark clone size as missing; the rest say once, few, many or name a class of expanded clone.

D gene: .
V gene: TRBV11-2
clone size: .
J gene: TRBJ1-2
CDR3 protein: CASSLGSHYGYTF
CDR3 DNA: TGTGCCAGCAGCTTGGGCTCCCACTATGGCTACACCTTC

D gene: .
V gene: TRBV18
clone size: .
J gene: TRBJ1-1
CDR3 protein: CASSPTSTNTEAFF
CDR3 DNA: TGTGCCAGCTCACCAACCTCCACGAACACTGAAGCTTTCTTT

D gene: TRBD1
V gene: TRBV5-1
clone size: .
J gene: TRBJ2-3
CDR3 protein: CASTSLGQGNSDTQYF
CDR3 DNA: TGCGCCAGCACCTCCCTCGGACAGGGTAATTCCGATACGCAGTATTTT

D gene: TRBD2
V gene: TRBV5-4
clone size: .
J gene: TRBJ2-7
CDR3 protein: CASSNGAGAGIDEQYF
CDR3 DNA: TGTGCCAGCAGCAACGGAGCGGGGGCGGGAATAGACGAGCAGTACTTC

D gene: .
V gene: TRBV7-5
clone size: .
J gene: TRBJ1-6
CDR3 protein: CARSLLSRRTADERPLHF
CDR3 DNA: TGTGCCAGAAGCTTACTCAGTAGGCGGACAGCCGACGAAAGGCCCCTCCACTTT

D gene: .
V gene: TRBV6-5
clone size: .
J gene: TRBJ2-5
CDR3 protein: CASSYPSRQETQYF
CDR3 DNA: TGTGCCAGCAGTTACCCCTCCCGGCAAGAGACCCAGTACTTC

D gene: .
V gene: TRBV6-5
clone size: .
J gene: TRBJ1-4
CDR3 protein: CASSRGRDGEKLFF
CDR3 DNA: TGTGCCAGCAGTAGGGGCAGGGATGGTGAAAAACTGTTTTTT

D gene: .
V gene: TRBV7-9
clone size: .
J gene: TRBJ2-4
CDR3 protein: CASSLFEAGAKNIQYF
CDR3 DNA: TGTGCCAGCAGCTTATTCGAGGCGGGGGCGAAAAACATTCAGTACTTC

D gene: TRBD1
V gene: TRBV2
clone size: .
J gene: TRBJ1-1
CDR3 protein: CASSEETGYGAFF
CDR3 DNA: TGTGCCAGCAGTGAGGAGACAGGGTATGGGGCTTTCTTT

D gene: .
V gene: TRBV18
clone size: .
J gene: TRBJ1-1
CDR3 protein: CASSPSGIGGSFMNTEAFF
CDR3 DNA: TGTGCCAGCTCACCGTCGGGGATTGGCGGATCTTTCATGAACACTGAAGCTTTCTTT

D gene: .
V gene: TRBV3-1/TRBV3-2
clone size: .
J gene: TRBJ1-5
CDR3 protein: CASSQGQPQHF
CDR3 DNA: TGTGCCAGCAGCCAAGGTCAGCCCCAGCATTTT

D gene: TRBD2
V gene: TRBV4-2
clone size: .
J gene: TRBJ2-6
CDR3 protein: CASSYRTSGDSGANVLTF
CDR3 DNA: TGTGCCAGCAGCTACCGGACTAGCGGGGACTCTGGGGCCAACGTCCTGACTTTC

D gene: .
V gene: TRBV10-3
clone size: .
J gene: TRBJ1-2
CDR3 protein: CAISDSDYGYTF
CDR3 DNA: TGTGCCATCAGTGACTCGGACTATGGCTACACCTTC

D gene: .
V gene: TRBV7-2
clone size: .
J gene: TRBJ1-2
CDR3 protein: CASSARDPRASGYTF
CDR3 DNA: TGTGCCAGCAGCGCCCGGGACCCCCGCGCATCTGGCTACACCTTC

D gene: .
V gene: TRBV2
clone size: .
J gene: TRBJ1-1
CDR3 protein: CASKPLRNTEAFF
CDR3 DNA: TGTGCCAGTAAGCCGCTACGGAACACTGAAGCTTTCTTT

D gene: TRBD1
V gene: TRBV7-9
clone size: .
J gene: TRBJ1-5
CDR3 protein: CASSSGTGAPGNQPQHF
CDR3 DNA: TGTGCCAGCAGCTCCGGGACAGGGGCCCCAGGCAATCAGCCCCAGCATTTT

D gene: .
V gene: TRBV6-1
clone size: once
J gene: TRBJ1-2
CDR3 protein: CASSDPGLVYGYTF
CDR3 DNA: TGTGCCAGCAGTGATCCGGGCCTTGTCTATGGCTACACCTTC

D gene: .
V gene: TRBV7-9
clone size: .
J gene: TRBJ2-1
CDR3 protein: CASSLDPHNEQFF
CDR3 DNA: TGTGCCAGCAGCTTAGACCCACACAATGAGCAGTTCTTC

D gene: TRBD1
V gene: TRBV6-6
clone size: .
J gene: TRBJ1-1
CDR3 protein: CASSPDRVNTEAFF
CDR3 DNA: TGTGCCAGCAGTCCTGACAGGGTGAACACTGAAGCTTTCTTT

D gene: .
V gene: TRBV29-1
clone size: .
J gene: TRBJ1-1
CDR3 protein: CSVSTAVGGNTEAFF
CDR3 DNA: TGCAGCGTCTCCACTGCCGTTGGGGGGAACACTGAAGCTTTCTTT

D gene: TRBD1
V gene: TRBV6-5
clone size: .
J gene: TRBJ1-6
CDR3 protein: CASSRDRDSPLHF
CDR3 DNA: TGTGCCAGCAGTCGGGACAGAGATTCACCCCTCCACTTT

D gene: .
V gene: TRBV2
clone size: once
J gene: TRBJ2-7
CDR3 protein: CASSRAGAPGEQYF
CDR3 DNA: TGTGCCAGCTCCAGGGCAGGGGCGCCGGGTGAGCAGTACTTC

D gene: TRBD1
V gene: TRBV7-6
clone size: .
J gene: TRBJ2-3
CDR3 protein: CASSLGQGQDTQYF
CDR3 DNA: TGTGCCAGCAGCTTAGGACAGGGGCAAGATACGCAGTATTTT

D gene: .
V gene: TRBV7-8
clone size: .
J gene: TRBJ1-3
CDR3 protein: CASSPGTGNTIYF
CDR3 DNA: TGTGCCAGCAGCCCCGGAACTGGAAACACCATATATTTT

D gene: .
V gene: TRBV7-2
clone size: .
J gene: TRBJ1-3
CDR3 protein: CASSLLDHSGNTIYF
CDR3 DNA: TGTGCCAGCAGCCTACTGGACCACTCCGGAAACACCATATATTTT

D gene: .
V gene: TRBV30
clone size: .
J gene: TRBJ1-6
CDR3 protein: CAWSTGSYNSPLHF
CDR3 DNA: TGTGCCTGGAGTACGGGCTCCTATAATTCACCCCTCCACTTT

D gene: .
V gene: TRBV9
clone size: .
J gene: TRBJ1-3
CDR3 protein: CASSVGQLANTIYF
CDR3 DNA: TGTGCCAGCAGCGTTGGACAGCTGGCAAACACCATATATTTT

D gene: TRBD1
V gene: TRBV2
clone size: .
J gene: TRBJ1-5
CDR3 protein: CASGPGTGGVGNQPQHF
CDR3 DNA: TGTGCCAGCGGCCCCGGGACAGGGGGCGTTGGTAATCAGCCCCAGCATTTT

D gene: TRBD1
V gene: TRBV19
clone size: .
J gene: TRBJ1-4
CDR3 protein: CASTSIPGQGNEKLFF
CDR3 DNA: TGTGCCAGTACTTCGATCCCGGGACAGGGAAATGAAAAACTGTTTTTT

D gene: .
V gene: TRBV4-2
clone size: .
J gene: TRBJ1-2
CDR3 protein: CASSQERVRAYGYTF
CDR3 DNA: TGTGCCAGCAGCCAAGAGAGGGTGAGGGCCTATGGCTACACCTTC

D gene: .
V gene: TRBV4-1
clone size: few
J gene: TRBJ1-1
CDR3 protein: CASSQDWGTEAFF
CDR3 DNA: TGCGCCAGCAGCCAAGATTGGGGCACTGAAGCTTTCTTT

D gene: .
V gene: TRBV11-2
clone size: .
J gene: TRBJ2-5
CDR3 protein: CASSPDSQETQYF
CDR3 DNA: TGTGCCAGCAGCCCGGACAGTCAAGAGACCCAGTACTTC

D gene: .
V gene: TRBV19
clone size: .
J gene: TRBJ1-1
CDR3 protein: CASSINRGVNTEAFF
CDR3 DNA: TGTGCCAGTAGTATTAACCGAGGGGTGAACACTGAAGCTTTCTTT

D gene: TRBD1
V gene: TRBV18
clone size: .
J gene: TRBJ2-1
CDR3 protein: CASSSDRARKGSYNEQFF
CDR3 DNA: TGTGCCAGCTCATCGGACAGGGCCCGAAAAGGCTCCTACAATGAGCAGTTCTTC

D gene: .
V gene: TRBV5-4
clone size: .
J gene: TRBJ1-1
CDR3 protein: CASSPGADTLNTEAFF
CDR3 DNA: TGTGCCAGCAGCCCGGGTGCTGACACCTTGAACACTGAAGCTTTCTTT